The 20 T cell receptor beta chains below come from one sample, sequenced in a study of cytomegalovirus exposure and HLA in healthy donors. Amplification used 60 Vbeta primers and 13 Jbeta primers. Only in-frame clones appear in the TCRdb table, and some are missing; sequencing was by immunoSEQ multiplex PCR. Of 99,000 or so clones in the sample, over 60% were seen once. The sequencing input was PBMCs. All receptors come from a middle-aged man in good health and CMV-seropositive.

This clone was observed a few times. The chain has TRBV7-6 and TRBJ2-5, with TRBD1 as a possible D gene (6 bases). The CDR3 covers 13 residues. The germline gives CDR1 SGHVS, CDR2 FNYEAQ. Trimming stripped 4 bases from V and 10 bases from J, with 16 bases between. The CDR3 nucleotides read TGTGCCAGCAGCTCCGGCTGGGTCAGGGGCCAGTACTTC. Translation: CASSSGWVRGQYF.

The chain has TRBV5-4 and TRBJ2-2; the D gene is possibly TRBD1 (6 bases). V was cut by 7 bases and J by 1 base, with 8 bases left in between. This CDR3 region has 13 residues. Germline assignment: CDR1 SGHNT and CDR2 YYREEE (reference sequence). This CDR3 reads CASGQQNTGELFF. As DNA, the CDR3 is TGTGCCAGCGGACAGCAGAACACCGGGGAGCTGTTTTTT.

The V gene is TRBV7-9, the J gene TRBJ1-2; 7 bases agree with TRBD1. There are 15 residues in the CDR3. V dropped 5 bases and J dropped 4; count of bases not matched to a gene: 10. The germline V gene has CDR1 SEHNR and CDR2 FQNEAQ (reference sequence). Here the CDR3 reads CASSPSGTDSYGYTF. CDR3 DNA sequence: TGTGCCAGCAGCCCCTCCGGGACAGACTCCTATGGCTACACCTTC.

This sequence joins TRBV14 and TRBJ1-1; 8 bases agree with TRBD1. V shed 2 bases and J 0 bases; nucleotides not matched to a gene: 8. Germline V gene sequence: CDR1 SGHDN, CDR2 FVKESK. The CDR3 has 17 residues. CDR3 DNA sequence: TGTGCCAGCAGCCAACCTGACAGGGGCCTTGTGAACACTGAAGCTTTCTTT. Residues: CASSQPDRGLVNTEAFF.

The CDR3 DNA sequence: TGTGCCAGCAGCTCCGTAACAGCGGGAGCGGCGTACAATGAGCAGTTCTTC. It is translated as CASSSVTAGAAYNEQFF. V gene TRBV2 combines with J gene TRBJ2-1; the match to TRBD2 covers 8 bases. CDR1 and CDR2 (germline): SNHLY, FYNNEI. The ends lost 6 bases at V and 4 bases at J; junction bases unmatched: 14. The CDR3 has 17 residues.

This chain connects TRBV7-5 to TRBJ1-4. TRBV7-5 is deemed a pseudogene. The CDR3 spans 15 residues. Here the CDR3 reads CARSLSTGANEKLFF. The CDR3 DNA reads TGTGCCAGAAGCCTTTCGACCGGGGCTAATGAAAAACTGTTTTTT.

The chain employs TRBV30 and TRBJ2-7; 8 bases agree with TRBD2. Germline lookup yields CDR1 GTSNPN and CDR2 SVGIG (reference sequence). This CDR3 comprises 13 residues. V lost 7 bases, J lost 0 bases, and 5 bases stayed unmatched. CDR3 sequence (DNA): TGTGCCTTCGGGGGGGGGACCTCCTACGAGCAGTACTTC. Translating gives CAFGGGTSYEQYF.

The CDR3 loop reads CASRLRQGFTDTQYF. In DNA, the CDR3 is TGTGCCAGCAGACTTCGACAGGGCTTCACAGATACGCAGTATTTT. This sequence joins TRBV7-2 and TRBJ2-3; 7 bases are shared with TRBD1. The CDR3 has 15 residues. J lost 2 bases, V lost 6 bases, and 8 bases had no gene match. Germline V gives CDR1 SGHTA, CDR2 FQGNSA.

J is TRBJ2-5 and V is TRBV5-4; 12 bases agree with TRBD2. Trimming took 5 bases from V and 5 from J; bases not matched to a gene: 7. This CDR3 region has 15 residues. Looked up from germline, CDR1 is SGHNT and CDR2 is YYREEE (reference sequence). DNA for the CDR3: TGTGCCAGCAGGTCGCTAGCGGGGGGGGTGGAGACCCAGTACTTC. It translates to CASRSLAGGVETQYF.

CDR3 DNA: TGTGCCAGCAGTTTAGAAGGGGGCGCAAGGCTGGGAAAACTGTTTTTT. It codes for CASSLEGGARLGKLFF. The gene calls are TRBV27 and TRBJ1-4; 7 bases are a match to TRBD1. From germline, CDR1 is MNHEY and CDR2 SMNVEV (reference sequence). V lost 2 bases, J lost 10 bases, and 13 bases stayed unmatched. CDR3 size: 16 residues.

The rearrangement uses TRBV7-2 and TRBJ1-1; D is possibly TRBD1 (5 bases). V was cut by 0 bases and J by 5 bases, with 16 bases left in between. Germline CDR1 is SGHTA and CDR2 is FQGNSA. The length of the CDR3 is 16 residues. The CDR3, as DNA: TGTGCCAGCAGCTTAGCTCCCGCGGTGGGGCGAACTGAAGCTTTCTTT. Its protein product is CASSLAPAVGRTEAFF.

V is TRBV19 and J is TRBJ1-4; the D is unclear. The V and J ends lost 4 bases and 7 bases respectively, with 10 bases between them. This CDR3 spans 13 amino acids. The germline V gene encodes CDR1 LNHDA and CDR2 SQIVND (reference sequence). The CDR3 coding sequence is TGTGCCAGTAGTAGCCAGTCAGGTGAAAAACTGTTTTTT. It yields the protein CASSSQSGEKLFF.

The rearrangement joins TRBV20-1 to TRBJ2-2; possible D gene TRBD2, 5 bases. The germline CDR1 and CDR2 sequences are DFQATT and SNEGSKA (reference sequence). V was cut by 4 bases and J by 6 bases, with 6 bases left in between. The CDR3 runs 11 residues. CDR3 amino acids: CSAKLAGELFF. Here the CDR3 DNA reads TGCAGTGCTAAACTAGCCGGGGAGCTGTTTTTT.

Only a few counts were recorded for this clone. The junction and the germline gene differ at one end; a read error may be behind it. The gene calls are TRBV7-2 and TRBJ1-2; 7 nucleotides match TRBD1. The CDR3 runs 12 residues. The germline CDR1 and CDR2 sequences are SGHTA and FQGNSA. In nucleotides, the CDR3 is TGTGCCAGCAGCCTTATCGCGACAGGGTTCCTTTTC. Translated: CASSLIATGFLF.

The chain combines TRBV28 with TRBJ1-2, with 8 positions matching TRBD1. CDR3 length: 15 amino acids. With V trimmed by 7 bases and J by 4 bases, 11 bases remained unmatched. Looked up from germline, CDR1 is MDHEN and CDR2 is SYDVKM. The CDR3 loop is CASTPPRGRAYGYTF. The CDR3 DNA is TGTGCCAGCACCCCCCCCAGGGGGCGCGCCTATGGCTACACCTTC.

This sequence joins TRBV18 and TRBJ2-3, with 10 bases that match TRBD2. The CDR3 is made up of 20 amino acids. CDR1 and CDR2 (germline): KGHSH, LQKENI. V was clipped by 3 bases and J by 0 bases; unmatched bases: 15. CDR3 nucleotides: TGTGCCAGCTCACCGAGGCTAGCGGGAGTTGATCACTACAGCACAGATACGCAGTATTTT. This codes for CASSPRLAGVDHYSTDTQYF.

This chain connects TRBV5-1 to TRBJ2-1; 16 nucleotides line up with TRBD2. Trimming took 4 bases from V and 10 from J; bases not matched to a gene: 2. This CDR3 contains 14 residues. Germline loops: CDR1 SGHRS, CDR2 YFSETQ. CDR3 amino acids: CASSLGLAGGEQFF. The DNA for the CDR3 is TGCGCCAGCAGCCTGGGACTAGCGGGGGGGGAGCAGTTCTTC. Filled out from reference TRBV5-1 and TRBJ2-1, the complete variable domain reads KAGVTQTPRYLIKTRGQQVTLSCSPISGHRSVSWYQQTPGQGLQFLFEYFSETQRNKGNFPGRFSGRQFSNSRSEMNVSTLELGDSALYLCASSLGLAGGEQFFGPGTRLTVL.

Concerning this clone itself: At one end the junction does not follow the germline gene, possibly because of a read error. This sequence joins TRBV7-7 and TRBJ1-5; 11 bases line up with TRBD1. Germline V gives CDR1 SSHAT, CDR2 FNYEAQ (reference sequence). The CDR3 is 20 amino acids. Here the CDR3 reads CASSPDLDRGPPGGNQPQHF. The CDR3 bases are TGTGCTAGCAGCCCAGACCTGGACAGGGGGCCGCCCGGTGGCAATCAGCCCCAGCATTTT.

This clone was counted between two and nine times. The chain is built from TRBV5-6 and TRBJ2-6; TRBD2 matches 9 bases. Germline V gene sequence: CDR1 SGHDT, CDR2 YYEEEE. J gave up 1 base and V 2 bases, and 4 bases lay outside the gene matches. The CDR3 runs 17 residues. CDR3 DNA: TGTGCCAGCAGCTTCTTAGCGGGAGTATCTGGGGCCAACGTCCTGACTTTC. This gives the protein CASSFLAGVSGANVLTF.

The chain couples TRBV20-1 to TRBJ2-5; D remains ambiguous. CDR3 size: 10 residues. Germline assignment: CDR1 DFQATT and CDR2 SNEGSKA (reference sequence). Between the trimmed V and J ends, which lost 6 bases and 5 bases, there was a span of 7 bases. DNA of the CDR3: TGCAGTGCCCGCCGGGAGACCCAGTACTTC. Translation gives CSARRETQYF.